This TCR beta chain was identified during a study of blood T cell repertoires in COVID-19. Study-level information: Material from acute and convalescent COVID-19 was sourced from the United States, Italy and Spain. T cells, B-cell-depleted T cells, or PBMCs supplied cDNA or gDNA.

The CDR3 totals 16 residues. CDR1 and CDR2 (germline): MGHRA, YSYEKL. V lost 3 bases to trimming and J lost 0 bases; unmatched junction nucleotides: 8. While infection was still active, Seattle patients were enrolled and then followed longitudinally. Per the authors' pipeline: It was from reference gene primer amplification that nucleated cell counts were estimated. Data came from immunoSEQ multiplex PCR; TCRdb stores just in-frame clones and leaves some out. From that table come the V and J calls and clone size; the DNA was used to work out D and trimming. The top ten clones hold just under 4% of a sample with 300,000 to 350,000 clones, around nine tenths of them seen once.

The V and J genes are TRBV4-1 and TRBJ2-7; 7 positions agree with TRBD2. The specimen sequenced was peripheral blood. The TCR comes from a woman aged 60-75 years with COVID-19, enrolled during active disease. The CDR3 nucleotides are TGCGCCAGCAGCCACGTCCAAGCGGGGACCTCCTACGAGCAGTACTTC. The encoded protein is CASSHVQAGTSYEQYF.